This record covers a single T cell receptor (beta chain). The data are from a study of blood T cell repertoires in COVID-19. Study as a whole: Whether acute or convalescent, the COVID-19 samples came from the United States, Italy and Spain. Sources were T cells, B-cell-depleted T cells, or PBMCs; the material itself was cDNA or gDNA.

Original processing methods: From reference gene primer amplification, estimates of nucleated cell counts were derived. Clones were sequenced by immunoSEQ multiplex PCR, and TCRdb holds only the in-frame ones, with some missing. The V and J calls and clone size are taken from that table; D and trimming were inferred from the DNA. The top ten clones hold approximately 1.5% of a sample with 400,000 to 450,000 clones, around 86% of them seen once. The CDR3 contains 15 residues. The germline V gene has CDR1 SGHAT and CDR2 FQNNGV. V shed 5 bases, J shed 7 bases, and the junction held 7 bases outside the gene matches.

This receptor was identified in a woman under 40 with active or convalescent COVID-19. The sample consisted of peripheral blood. The chain uses TRBV11-2 and TRBJ1-6; 8 positions match TRBD1. The CDR3 sequence: CASSTRTGWNSPLHF. The CDR3 DNA is TGTGCCAGCAGCACCCGGACAGGGTGGAATTCACCCCTCCACTTT.